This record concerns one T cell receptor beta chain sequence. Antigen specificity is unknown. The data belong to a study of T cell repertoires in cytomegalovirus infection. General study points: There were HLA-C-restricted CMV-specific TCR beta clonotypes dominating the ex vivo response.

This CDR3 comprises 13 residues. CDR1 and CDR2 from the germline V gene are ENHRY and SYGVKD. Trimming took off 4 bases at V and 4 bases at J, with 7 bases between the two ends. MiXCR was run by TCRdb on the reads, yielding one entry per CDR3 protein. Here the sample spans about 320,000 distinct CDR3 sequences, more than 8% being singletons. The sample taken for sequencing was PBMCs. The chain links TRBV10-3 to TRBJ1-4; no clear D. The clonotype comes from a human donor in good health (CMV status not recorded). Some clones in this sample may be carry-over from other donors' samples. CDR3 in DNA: TGTGCCATCAGTGGGGCGCTTAATGAAAAACTGTTTTTT. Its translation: CAISGALNEKLFF.